This TCR beta chain was sequenced in a study of blood T cell repertoires in COVID-19. Study background: Spain, Italy and the United States supplied samples that represented acute and convalescent COVID-19. PBMCs, B-cell-depleted T cells, or T cells were the source of the cDNA or gDNA that made up the material.

Authors' analysis steps: Counts of nucleated cells, estimated from reference gene primer amplification, were obtained. Repertoires were generated with immunoSEQ multiplex PCR, while TCRdb's copy carries only in-frame clones and drops some. The V and J calls and clone size come from that table; D and trimming were worked out from the DNA. The sample shows just over 250,000 clones, about 87% of them seen only once. Trimming cost V 4 bases and J 1 base, with 8 bases left between them. This CDR3 region has 13 residues. CDR1 is SGHTA, CDR2 FQGNSA, per germline. Sample: peripheral blood. The clonotype originates from a woman aged 50 to 65 with acute or convalescent COVID-19. The chain recombines TRBV7-2 with TRBJ2-7; D is possibly TRBD1 (5 bases). The CDR3 bases are TGTGCCAGCAGCTCCAGGGTTTCCTACGAGCAGTACTTC. As protein: CASSSRVSYEQYF.